These T cell receptor beta chains were read from a single sample in a study of shared clonotypes between healthy human individuals. Sequencing was performed with immunoSEQ multiplex PCR; in TCRdb, only in-frame clones are kept and a portion is missing. The sample has millions of clones, 93% seen once. The sample was naive CD8+ T cells from PBMCs. The source is a man between 18 and 29 years old in good health. Some clones in this sample may be carry-over from other donors' samples. Both conserved end residues are part of each CDR3. A D gene is named only where the DNA matches it firmly. A clone size is listed for some rows: how often the clone was seen (once, few, many), or a class if it is expanded.

cdr3_length d_call j_call v_call clone_size cdr3_nt cdr3_aa
15 NA TRBJ2-2 TRBV9 NA TGTGCCAGCAGCGCGGACAGATCGAACACCGGGGAGCTGTTTTTT CASSADRSNTGELFF
14 NA TRBJ1-1 TRBV6-5 NA TGTGCCAGCAGTTACTCGTGGGAGAACACTGAAGCTTTCTTT CASSYSWENTEAFF
14 TRBD1 TRBJ1-1 TRBV28 once TGTGCCAGCAGCTTAGACAGGGTGGGGACTGAAGCTTTCTTT CASSLDRVGTEAFF
12 NA TRBJ2-1 TRBV6-5 NA TGTGCCAGCAGTTACCAGGGGACTGAGCAGTTCTTC CASSYQGTEQFF
13 NA TRBJ2-4 TRBV7-9 NA TGTGCCAGCAGCTTAGCCCAGTTAGACATTCAGTACTTC CASSLAQLDIQYF
15 TRBD1 TRBJ1-1 TRBV9 NA TGTGCCAGCAGCCCCAGGGACAGGGGGCGAACTGAAGCTTTCTTT CASSPRDRGRTEAFF
14 NA TRBJ2-7 TRBV27 NA TGTGCCAGCAGCAGGGCCCTGAGCTCCTACGAGCAGTACTTC CASSRALSSYEQYF
15 NA TRBJ2-7 TRBV7-9 NA TGTGCCAGCAGCTTAGTAAGTCAGGGCGCCCTCGAGCAGTACTTC CASSLVSQGALEQYF
15 TRBD2 TRBJ2-4 TRBV7-6 NA TGTGCCAGCAGCAAAACTAGCGGGGCGGGAGACATTCAGTACTTC CASSKTSGAGDIQYF
15 TRBD2 TRBJ2-2 TRBV27 NA TGTGCCAGCAGTATAGCGGGAGCCGGCACCGGGGAGCTGTTTTTT CASSIAGAGTGELFF
15 TRBD2 TRBJ2-7 TRBV4-1 NA TGCGCCAGCAGCCAAGCGTCTAGCGGTACCTACGAGCAGTACTTC CASSQASSGTYEQYF
15 NA TRBJ2-7 TRBV11-2 NA TGTGCCAGCAGCTTAGATCGGCTAGCCTCCTACGAGCAGTACTTC CASSLDRLASYEQYF
12 NA TRBJ2-7 TRBV28 once TGTGCCAGCAGTTTAGTCGGGCCCGAGCAGTACTTC CASSLVGPEQYF
13 NA TRBJ1-5 TRBV4-1 NA TGCGCCAGCAGTCAAGGGGTTTTGCGGACCCAGCATTTT CASSQGVLRTQHF
14 NA TRBJ2-2 TRBV9 NA TGTGCCAGCAGCTCACATGGGAACACCGGGGAGCTGTTTTTT CASSSHGNTGELFF
13 TRBD1 TRBJ2-7 TRBV9 NA TGTGCCAGCACCGTGGGACAGGGGAGCGAGCAGTACTTC CASTVGQGSEQYF
14 TRBD2 TRBJ2-3 TRBV5-5 NA TGTGCCAGCAGCTCGACTAGCGGCTACGATACGCAGTATTTT CASSSTSGYDTQYF
13 NA TRBJ2-1 TRBV4-1 NA TGCGCCAGCAGTCTGAGCTCCTACAATGAGCAGTTCTTC CASSLSSYNEQFF
14 NA TRBJ1-3 TRBV7-2 NA TGTGCCAGCAGCTTAGGGTCCTCTGGAAACACCATATATTTT CASSLGSSGNTIYF
15 TRBD1 TRBJ2-7 TRBV27 NA TGTGCCAGCAGTCCTCGGGACAGGGGGTTGTACGAGCAGTACTTC CASSPRDRGLYEQYF
13 TRBD1 TRBJ2-7 TRBV6-6 NA TGTGCCAGCAGTCCAGACAGGGTGAACGAGCAGTACTTC CASSPDRVNEQYF
17 NA TRBJ1-2 TRBV9 NA TGTGCCAGCAGCGTAGTTGGGACACCAACCTCTAACTATGGCTACACCTTC CASSVVGTPTSNYGYTF
13 TRBD1 TRBJ2-7 TRBV28 NA TGTGCCAGCAGTCATGGGACAGCAGGGGAGCAGTACTTC CASSHGTAGEQYF
15 NA TRBJ1-4 TRBV6-1 NA TGTGCCAGCAGTGCCTCCCGGTGGCTCGCCGAAAAACTGTTTTTT CASSASRWLAEKLFF
15 NA TRBJ2-1 TRBV7-3 NA TGTGCCAGCAGCTTAACTCGCCACCCCTACAATGAGCAGTTCTTC CASSLTRHPYNEQFF
17 NA TRBJ1-4 TRBV18 NA TGTGCCAGCTCTCGCTTTAAGACAGGATCAACTAATGAAAAACTGTTTTTT CASSRFKTGSTNEKLFF
15 NA TRBJ1-1 TRBV4-1 NA TGCGCCAGCAGGAAGGCGCCACAGGCGAACACTGAAGCTTTCTTT CASRKAPQANTEAFF
16 TRBD2 TRBJ2-1 TRBV7-9 NA TGTGCCAGCAGGGGGGATAGCGGGAGTAAGTTTGGTGAGCAGTTCTTC CASRGDSGSKFGEQFF
14 NA TRBJ1-3 TRBV27 NA TGTGCCAGCAGTCCGGGCAGACCTCTGGACACCATATATTTT CASSPGRPLDTIYF
14 NA TRBJ2-7 TRBV29-1 NA TGCAGTGTATGTCTGGAGGGTTCGCTCTACGAGCAGTACTTC CSVCLEGSLYEQYF
14 TRBD1 TRBJ2-7 TRBV29-1 NA TGCAGCGTCTTACCGGGACAGGGGAGCTACGAGCAGTACTTC CSVLPGQGSYEQYF
12 NA TRBJ2-7 TRBV10-1 NA TGCGCCAGCAGGGTTAGGCCCTACGAGCAGTACTTC CASRVRPYEQYF
15 NA TRBJ2-7 TRBV14 NA TGTGCCAGCAGCCCCTTAGGCGACGGACCTTACGAGCAGTACTTC CASSPLGDGPYEQYF
16 TRBD1 TRBJ1-2 TRBV7-9 NA TGTGCCAGCAGCTCCAAAGGACAGGGCAAGGACTATGGCTACACCTTC CASSSKGQGKDYGYTF
14 NA TRBJ1-5 TRBV7-9 NA TGTGCCAGCAGCTTAGCTCTAGGAAATCAGCCCCAGCATTTT CASSLALGNQPQHF
13 NA TRBJ2-7 TRBV25-1 NA TGTGCCAGCAGTGGACCAAGCTCCTACGAGCAGTACTTC CASSGPSSYEQYF
14 NA TRBJ1-5 TRBV4-2 once TGTGCCAGCAGCCAAGGGAGGGGCAATCAGCCCCAGCATTTT CASSQGRGNQPQHF